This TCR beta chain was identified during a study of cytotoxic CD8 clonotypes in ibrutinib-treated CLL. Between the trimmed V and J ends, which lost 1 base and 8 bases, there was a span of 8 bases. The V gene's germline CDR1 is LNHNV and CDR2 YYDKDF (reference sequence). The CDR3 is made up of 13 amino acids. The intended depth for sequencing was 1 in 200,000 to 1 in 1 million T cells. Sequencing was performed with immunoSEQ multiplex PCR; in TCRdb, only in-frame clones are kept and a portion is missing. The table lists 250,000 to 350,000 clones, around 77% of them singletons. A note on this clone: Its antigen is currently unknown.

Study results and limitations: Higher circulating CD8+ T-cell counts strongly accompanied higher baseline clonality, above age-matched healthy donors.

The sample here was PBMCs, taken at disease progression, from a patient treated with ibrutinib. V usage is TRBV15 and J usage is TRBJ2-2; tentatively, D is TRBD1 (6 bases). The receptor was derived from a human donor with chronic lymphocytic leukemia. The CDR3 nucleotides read TGTGCCACCAGCAGAGTAGGACAGGGGGAGCTGTTTTTT. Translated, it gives CATSRVGQGELFF.